This T cell receptor (beta chain) came from a study of cytotoxic CD8 clonotypes in ibrutinib-treated CLL. Study findings and constraints: Once treatment began, public clonotypes, which were uncommon, contracted or stayed stable.

Only in-frame clones appear in the TCRdb table, and some are missing; sequencing was by immunoSEQ multiplex PCR. This table holds around 60,000 clones, approximately 75% found once. Of note for this clone: Its antigen remains unknown.

The sequencing used PBMCs, collected after 12 months of ibrutinib treatment. The receptor was isolated from a human donor with chronic lymphocytic leukemia.

In DNA, the CDR3 is TGTGCCAGTAGTATTGATCGTCCCGGGACGGGACGCCTGACTGGAAACACCATATATTTT. Its translation is CASSIDRPGTGRLTGNTIYF. The chain combines TRBV19 with TRBJ1-3; D may be TRBD1 (5 bases). The germline gives CDR1 LNHDA, CDR2 SQIVND (reference sequence). With 3 bases removed from V and 2 bases from J, the gap between germline ends came to 26 bases. The CDR3 runs 20 residues.